This T cell receptor (beta chain) was profiled in a study of blood T cell repertoires in COVID-19. Overall study context: Samples of COVID-19 (acute and convalescent) were obtained from the United States, Italy and Spain. PBMCs, B-cell-depleted T cells, or T cells were the source of the cDNA or gDNA that made up the material.

This CDR3 is 16 amino acids long. CDR1 MNHEY and CDR2 SVGAGI come from the germline V gene. V lost 3 bases to trimming and J lost 3 bases; unmatched junction nucleotides: 6. As processed by the authors: Cell counts per sample came from amplifying reference gene primers. Generated by immunoSEQ multiplex PCR, the TCRdb table keeps only in-frame clones and is missing some. V, J and clone size are taken as reported in that table, and D and trimming were inferred from the DNA itself. The sample includes some 300,000 clones, 86% seen only once; the top ten take around 14%. The sequence was collected from a woman between 65 and 79 years old with COVID-19, enrolled during active disease. This rearrangement joins TRBV6-5 to TRBJ2-3; TRBD1 agrees at 10 bases. Sequenced material: peripheral blood. The CDR3 loop is CASSYHRDRGTDTQYF. The CDR3 bases are TGTGCCAGCAGTTATCATCGGGACAGGGGAACAGATACGCAGTATTTT.